The clone carrying this TCR beta chain appeared many times. The target antigen is unknown. The germline V gene has CDR1 MNHEY and CDR2 SVGAGI. The CDR3 covers 15 residues. The ends lost 7 bases at V and 9 bases at J; junction bases unmatched: 15. Researchers made TCR cDNA using 5'RACE template switching, and this step added a universal primer site and UMIs. TCRdb called the 5' RACE reads again in MiXCR, with one record for every CDR3 protein. The sample gives 150,000 or so distinct CDR3 sequences, 6.6% of which show up once; 0.5% to 0.65% is in the top ten. This specimen belongs to a study of T cells after yellow fever vaccination. About the study: Those fractions that held only low numbers of cells were prepared using the SMART-Seq v4 Ultra Low Input RNA kit. General study findings and limits: The CD4 compartment and the CD8 compartment contained a small share of clonotypes in common. Booster sampling recovered most clones from primary vaccination (under 98% CD4, roughly 86% CD8).

This clonotype originated in a man aged 25 to 40 who received the YFV17D yellow fever vaccine. Specimen: CD4+ T cells sorted from PBMCs, collected 10 days after the yellow fever booster vaccination. The chain links TRBV6-5 to TRBJ2-1, with 7 bases lining up with TRBD2. The CDR3 region has the DNA TGTGCCAGCAAAAAACCGGGCGGGAGCATGAGTGAGCAGTTCTTC. It encodes CASKKPGGSMSEQFF.